This T cell receptor (beta chain) was sequenced in a study of OX40 agonist ivuxolimab in advanced cancers. Study in general: Earlier treatment with anti-PD-1, anti-PD-L1 or anti-CTLA-4 was permitted, and about 40% had received some. Findings and caveats of the study: Partial responders at 0.1-3.0 mg/kg showed near-lowest clonal expansion. In a subset of nonresponders, normalized T-cell clonal expansion was also low.

The CDR3 totals 15 residues. The germline gives CDR1 SGHAT, CDR2 FQNNGV. With 2 bases removed from V and 3 bases from J, the gap between germline ends came to 11 bases. Only in-frame clones appear in the TCRdb table, and some are missing; sequencing was by immunoSEQ multiplex PCR. The data contain around 41,000 clones, approximately 91% of them singletons. For this clone: Its specificity is not known.

The rearrangement joins TRBV11-2 to TRBJ1-5; D not resolved. Sequences were derived from CD4+ or CD8+ T cells sorted from blood, sampled in a trial of the OX40 agonist ivuxolimab. The origin of this receptor is an adult with an advanced solid tumor such as melanoma, head and neck, liver or kidney cancer. The CDR3 loop is CASSLNRHINQPQHF. CDR3 bases: TGTGCCAGCAGCTTAAACCGGCACATCAATCAGCCCCAGCATTTT. The full variable domain, completed using reference TRBV11-2 and TRBJ1-5, is EAGVAQSPRYKIIEKRQSVAFWCNPISGHATLYWYQQILGQGPKLLIQFQNNGVVDDSQLPKDRFSAERLKGVDSTLKIQPAKLEDSAVYLCASSLNRHINQPQHFGDGTRLSIL.